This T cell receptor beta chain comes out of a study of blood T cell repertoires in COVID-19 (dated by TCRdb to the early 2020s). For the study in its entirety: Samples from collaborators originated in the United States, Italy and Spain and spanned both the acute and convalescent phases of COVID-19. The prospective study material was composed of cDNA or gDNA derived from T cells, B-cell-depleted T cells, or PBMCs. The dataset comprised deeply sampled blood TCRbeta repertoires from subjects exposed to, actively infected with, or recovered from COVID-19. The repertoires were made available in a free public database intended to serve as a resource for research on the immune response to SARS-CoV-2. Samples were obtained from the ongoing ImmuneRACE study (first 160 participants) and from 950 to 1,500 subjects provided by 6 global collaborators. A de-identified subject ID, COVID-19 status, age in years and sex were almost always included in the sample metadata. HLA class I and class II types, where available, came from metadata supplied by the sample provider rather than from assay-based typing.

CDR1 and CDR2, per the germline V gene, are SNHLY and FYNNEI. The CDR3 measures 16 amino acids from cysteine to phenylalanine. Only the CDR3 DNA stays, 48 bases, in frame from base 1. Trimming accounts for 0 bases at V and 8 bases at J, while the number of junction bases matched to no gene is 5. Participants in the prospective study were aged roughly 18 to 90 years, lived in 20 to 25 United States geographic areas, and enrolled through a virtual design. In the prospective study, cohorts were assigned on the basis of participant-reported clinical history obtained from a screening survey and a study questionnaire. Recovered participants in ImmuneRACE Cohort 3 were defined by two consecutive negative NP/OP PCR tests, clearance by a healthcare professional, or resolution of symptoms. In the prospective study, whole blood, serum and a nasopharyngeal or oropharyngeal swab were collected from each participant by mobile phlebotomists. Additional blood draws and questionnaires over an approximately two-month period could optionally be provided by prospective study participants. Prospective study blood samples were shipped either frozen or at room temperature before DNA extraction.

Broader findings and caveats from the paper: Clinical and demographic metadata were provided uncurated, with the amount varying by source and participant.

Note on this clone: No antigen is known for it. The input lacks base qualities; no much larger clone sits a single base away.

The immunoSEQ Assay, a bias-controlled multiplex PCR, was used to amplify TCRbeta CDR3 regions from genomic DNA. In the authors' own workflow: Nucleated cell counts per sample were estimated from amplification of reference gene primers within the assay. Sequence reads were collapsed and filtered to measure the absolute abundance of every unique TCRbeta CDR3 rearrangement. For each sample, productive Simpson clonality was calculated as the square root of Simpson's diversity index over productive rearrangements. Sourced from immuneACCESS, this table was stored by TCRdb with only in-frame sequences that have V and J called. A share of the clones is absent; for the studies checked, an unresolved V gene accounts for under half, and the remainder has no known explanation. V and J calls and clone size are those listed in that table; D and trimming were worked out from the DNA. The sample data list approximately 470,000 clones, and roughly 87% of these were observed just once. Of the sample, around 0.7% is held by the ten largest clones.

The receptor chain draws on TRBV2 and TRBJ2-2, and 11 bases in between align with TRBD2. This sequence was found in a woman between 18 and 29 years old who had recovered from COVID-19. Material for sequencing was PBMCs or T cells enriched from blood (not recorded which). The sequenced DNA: TGTGCCAGCAGTGAAGCCGACAGACTAGCGGGGGGGGAGCTGTTTTTT. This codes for CASSEADRLAGGELFF. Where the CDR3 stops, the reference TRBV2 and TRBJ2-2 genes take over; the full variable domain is EPEVTQTPSHQVTQMGQEVILRCVPISNHLYFYWYRQILGQKVEFLVSFYNNEISEKSEIFDDQFSVERPDGSNFTLKIRSTKLEDSAMYFCASSEADRLAGGELFFGEGSRLTVL.